Each of the 9 T cell receptor beta chains below was sequenced from the same sample in a study of CD8+CD57+ T cells in acquired aplastic anemia. TCR beta VDJ and CDR3 were profiled, and genomic DNA was the template. From the reads, TCRdb called clonotypes with MiXCR, one entry per CDR3 protein. The top ten clones hold about 2.9% of a sample with more than 150,000 distinct CDR3 sequences, 40% to 55% of them seen once. What was sequenced was sorted CD4+, CD8+, or CD8+CD57+ T cells (not recorded which) from PBMCs. These TCRs come from a human donor in good health.

The gene calls are TRBV7-3 and TRBJ2-5, with TRBD1 matching 7 bases. This CDR3 is 13 amino acids long. CDR1 is SGHTA and CDR2 is FQGTGA in the germline V gene. Trimming at V came to 5 bases and at J to 4 bases, leaving 4 bases not matched to a gene. The CDR3 is CASSRGQLETQYF. For the CDR3, the DNA is TGTGCCAGCAGCAGGGGACAGCTAGAGACCCAGTACTTC.

Written as DNA, the CDR3 is TGCAGTGCCGCCCGTGGGGGACGGAGGAACACCGGGGAGCTGTTTTTT. This encodes CSAARGGRRNTGELFF. The chain employs TRBV20-1 and TRBJ2-2; D tentatively fits TRBD1 or TRBD2 (5 bases each). The CDR3 loop spans 16 amino acids. Trimming took 6 bases from V and 1 from J, leaving 18 bases between them. Germline V gene lookup returns CDR1 DFQATT and CDR2 SNEGSKA (reference sequence).

With respect to this clonotype: One base away lies a much larger clone, so this may be a sequencing read error. The chain combines TRBV15 with TRBJ1-1; no clear D gene. The CDR3 loop spans 13 amino acids. Per germline, CDR1 LNHNV and CDR2 YYDKDF (reference sequence). DNA of the CDR3: TGTGCCACCAGCAGAGTAAGAAACACTGAAGCTCTCTTT. This gives the protein CATSRVRNTEALF.

The CDR3 protein is CASFGRGAGNTIYF. The DNA for the CDR3 is TGTGCCAGTTTCGGCAGGGGGGCTGGAAACACCATATATTTT. V and J are TRBV12-3 or TRBV12-4 and TRBJ1-3; 7 positions match TRBD1. V gave up 9 bases and J gave up 2 bases; unmatched junction bases: 7. CDR3 length: 14 residues.

This clonotype has ten or more counts. The CDR3 DNA is TGCAGTGCTAGAGATCGTTCAGCGCTCTCCTACGAGCAGTACTTC. It specifies CSARDRSALSYEQYF. The chain is built from TRBV20-1 and TRBJ2-7; D is ambiguous. CDR3 length: 15 residues. The germline V gene has CDR1 DFQATT and CDR2 SNEGSKA (reference sequence). V dropped 0 bases and J dropped 0 bases, with 12 bases sitting between them.

The chain carries TRBV2 and TRBJ2-7; D perhaps matches TRBD2 (5 bases). The V gene lost 8 bases and the J gene lost 0 bases, with 14 bases spanning the gap. CDR1 and CDR2 (germline): SNHLY, FYNNEI. This CDR3 region has 14 residues. In DNA form, the CDR3 reads TGTGCCAGCGCGCCTGGGCGGGCCTCCTACGAGCAGTACTTC. This gives the protein CASAPGRASYEQYF.

About this clonotype: A much larger clone sits a single nucleotide away, making a read error possible. The genes are TRBV3-1 and TRBJ2-1; D remains unclear. The CDR3 runs 16 residues. Germline CDR1 reads LGHDT; CDR2 reads YNNKEL (reference sequence). The CDR3, as DNA: TGTGCCAGCAGCCAAGGCATCTTAGTCACCTACAATGGGCAGTTCTTC. Protein product: CASSQGILVTYNGQFF.

This sequence joins TRBV20-1 and TRBJ2-1; D gene ambiguous. The CDR3 contains 16 residues. Deletions cut 5 bases from V and 0 bases from J, with 17 bases between. Germline loops: CDR1 DFQATT, CDR2 SNEGSKA (reference sequence). CDR3 coding DNA: TGCAGTGCTTCCGACACCCCCACGCCCTCCTACAATGAGCAGTTCTTC. Translated: CSASDTPTPSYNEQFF.

This clonotype has a count of ten or more. V and J are TRBV19 and TRBJ2-7; D may match TRBD1 or TRBD2 (6 bases each). The CDR3 totals 13 residues. Trimming shortened V by 5 bases and J by 6 bases, and 14 bases separated the two germline ends. Per the germline V gene, CDR1 is LNHDA and CDR2 is SQIVND (reference sequence). In DNA, the CDR3 is TGTGCCAGTAGTCCAAGAGGAGGGGGCGAGCAGTACTTC. Its protein product is CASSPRGGGEQYF.